Below are 27 T cell receptor beta chains sequenced from a single sample in a study of blood T cell repertoires in COVID-19. Measured with immunoSEQ multiplex PCR; TCRdb has only the in-frame clones, and not every one. Counted here are roughly 330,000 clones, around 83% occurring once; the ten biggest clones make up about 1.2%. Sequences were obtained from peripheral blood. The receptors originated from a woman aged 45 to 65 with acute or convalescent COVID-19.

This clone was counted a single time. The same CDR3 also results from other DNA sequences found in this sample. The chain has TRBV15 and TRBJ2-7, with D tentatively TRBD1 (7 bases). The length of the CDR3 is 16 residues. In germline, CDR1 is LNHNV, CDR2 YYDKDF (reference sequence). Trimming took off 1 base at V and 1 base at J, with 14 bases between the two ends. The CDR3 bases are TGTGCCACCAGCAGAGGGGGGCAGGGGGGATCCTACGAGCAGTACTTC. This gives the protein CATSRGGQGGSYEQYF.

The chain combines TRBV14 with TRBJ2-1; tentative D call: TRBD2 (6 bases). Germline CDR1 is SGHDN and CDR2 is FVKESK. This CDR3 contains 17 residues. V lost 5 bases and J 3 bases, leaving 20 bases between the germline ends. The CDR3 nucleotides read TGTGCCAGCAGCTCTCGGGGTAGCGGTGTTCACTACAATGAGCAGTTCTTC. It translates to CASSSRGSGVHYNEQFF.

The chain has TRBV7-8 and TRBJ1-2; a weak D match, TRBD1 (6 bases). There are 15 residues in the CDR3. The germline V gene has CDR1 SGHVS and CDR2 FQNEAQ. V was cut by 7 bases and J by 7 bases, with 22 bases left in between. In nucleotides, the CDR3 is TGTGCCAGCACCGACTTAGAGACAGGATTGAGTGGCTACACCTTC. Its protein product is CASTDLETGLSGYTF.

The chain is built from TRBV7-2 and TRBJ2-3, with 12 positions matching TRBD2. Germline V gene data show CDR1 as SGHTA and CDR2 as FQGNSA. Germline trimming cut 5 bases from V and 8 bases from J; bases unmatched to any gene: 14. The CDR3 extends over 17 amino acids. CDR3 region: CASSLPPASGGAGTQYF. The CDR3 DNA reads TGTGCCAGCAGCCTTCCTCCCGCTAGCGGGGGGGCAGGTACGCAGTATTTT.

V is TRBV12-3 or TRBV12-4 and J is TRBJ1-1; D is unclear. This CDR3 has 11 amino acids. Trimming stripped 6 bases from V and 6 bases from J, with 8 bases between. The CDR3 loop reads CASSLLPEAFF. CDR3 nucleotides: TGTGCCAGCAGCCTACTTCCTGAAGCTTTCTTT.

This clone was observed a single time. This chain links TRBV27 with TRBJ1-2, with TRBD1 matching over 9 bases. Trimming cost V 2 bases and J 4 bases; bases outside gene matches: 11. In germline, CDR1 is MNHEY, CDR2 SMNVEV (reference sequence). CDR3 size: 17 residues. CDR3 amino acids: CASSLAGRDREGYGYTF. CDR3 in DNA: TGTGCCAGCAGTTTAGCGGGAAGGGACAGGGAAGGCTATGGCTACACCTTC.

This clone was seen a few times. The chain's CDR3 is CASSAGLAGYKYEQFF. In DNA, the CDR3 is TGTGCCAGCAGCGCAGGACTAGCGGGGTACAAATATGAGCAGTTCTTC. The chain employs TRBV9 and TRBJ2-1, with TRBD2 identical over 12 bases. The CDR3 covers 16 residues. Germline CDR1 SGDLS, CDR2 YYNGEE. J was trimmed by 8 bases and V by 3 bases; bases with no gene match: 9.

This chain links TRBV4-1 with TRBJ2-1; 11 bases map to TRBD2. V shed 4 bases, J shed 6 bases, and the junction held 11 bases outside the gene matches. This CDR3 comprises 17 residues. Germline assignment: CDR1 MGHRA and CDR2 YSYEKL. The DNA for the CDR3 is TGCGCCAGCAGCCCGCCTAGCGGGGGGCAGCCACCCAATGAGCAGTTCTTC. Protein sequence: CASSPPSGGQPPNEQFF.

V usage is TRBV11-2 and J usage is TRBJ1-2; the D gene is possibly TRBD1 (6 bases). The V end lost 5 bases, the J end lost 2 bases, and 9 bases lay between the germline ends. The CDR3 runs 13 residues. Germline lookup yields CDR1 SGHAT and CDR2 FQNNGV. The CDR3 DNA reads TGTGCCAGCAGCCTCGACAGGAACTATGGCTACACCTTC. Its protein product is CASSLDRNYGYTF.

The chain has TRBV6-6 and TRBJ1-1; a possible D gene is TRBD1 (6 bases). The germline CDR1 and CDR2 sequences are MNHNY and SVGAGI (reference sequence). V lost 0 bases to trimming and J lost 4 bases, with 12 bases between them. This CDR3 has 15 residues. CDR3 amino acids: CASSYSRTVITEAFF. The CDR3 region has the DNA TGTGCCAGCAGTTACTCGCGGACAGTCATCACTGAAGCTTTCTTT.

V and J are TRBV11-3 and TRBJ2-3; TRBD2 is a possible D gene (6 bases). CDR1 is SGHNT, CDR2 YENEEA, per germline. V was trimmed by 3 bases and J by 0 bases, leaving 10 bases between them. The CDR3 runs 15 residues. The CDR3 DNA sequence: TGTGCCAGCAGCTTGGCGGGACTCAGCACAGATACGCAGTATTTT. Its translation is CASSLAGLSTDTQYF.

The chain has TRBV10-3 and TRBJ1-1; tentative D call: TRBD1 (6 bases). Germline values: CDR1 ENHRY, CDR2 SYGVKD. The CDR3 sequence is 13 residues long. Trimming stripped 3 bases from V and 5 bases from J, with 10 bases between. The CDR3 spells CAISDRQETEAFF. The CDR3, as DNA: TGTGCCATCAGTGACCGACAGGAGACTGAAGCTTTCTTT.

The rearrangement uses TRBV19 and TRBJ2-1; 7 nucleotides line up with TRBD1. The trim removed 5 bases at V and 5 bases at J, leaving 3 bases unmatched. The germline V gene encodes CDR1 LNHDA and CDR2 SQIVND (reference sequence). The CDR3 spans 13 residues. CDR3 residues: CASSAGGHNEQFF. In nucleotides, the CDR3 is TGTGCCAGTAGTGCAGGGGGACACAATGAGCAGTTCTTC. The complete variable domain, with remaining parts taken from reference TRBV19 and TRBJ2-1, reads DGGITQSPKYLFRKEGQNVTLSCEQNLNHDAMYWYRQDPGQGLRLIYYSQIVNDFQKGDIAEGYSVSREKKESFPLTVTSAQKNPTAFYLCASSAGGHNEQFFGPGTRLTVL.

The chain uses TRBV10-2 and TRBJ1-4; D is perhaps TRBD1 (6 bases). Germline V gene sequence: CDR1 WSHSY, CDR2 SAAADI. The CDR3 is 13 residues long. V lost 9 bases to trimming and J lost 9 bases, with 17 bases between them. The CDR3 DNA follows: TGCGCCAGTCACTCCTCCGGGACACAAAAACTGTTTTTT. It yields the protein CASHSSGTQKLFF.

V gene TRBV19 combines with J gene TRBJ2-6; 9 bases are a match to TRBD1. This CDR3 is built from 17 residues. Germline CDR1 and CDR2: LNHDA and SQIVND (reference sequence). After removal of 5 bases from V and 1 base from J, the junction contained 6 bases not matched to a gene. CDR3 sequence reads: CASSSLGTGSGANVLTF. DNA for the CDR3: TGTGCCAGTAGTTCACTTGGGACAGGGTCTGGGGCCAACGTCCTGACTTTC.

This clone was seen a few times. This chain joins TRBV3-1 (or the pseudogene TRBV3-2) and TRBJ1-2; a weak D match, TRBD1 (5 bases). V was shortened by 1 base and J by 5 bases, with 5 bases between the two germline ends. The germline V gene encodes CDR1 LGHDT and CDR2 YNNKEL (reference sequence). The length of the CDR3 is 12 residues. The CDR3 nucleotides read TGTGCCAGCAGCCAAGCAGGGTATGGCTACACCTTC. It codes for CASSQAGYGYTF.

This chain uses TRBV21-1 with TRBJ1-2; the table calls TRBD1, which could not be checked here. TRBV21-1 is reported as a pseudogene. This CDR3 comprises 16 residues. The CDR3 here is CASSKGGQICNYGYTF. Written as DNA, the CDR3 is TGTGCCAGCAGCAAAGGGGGGCAGATTTGTAACTATGGCTACACCTTC.

The V gene is TRBV24-1, the J gene TRBJ2-7; D may be TRBD2 (6 bases). Germline assignment: CDR1 KGHDR and CDR2 SFDVKD. This CDR3 contains 13 residues. V was clipped by 8 bases and J by 3 bases, with 13 bases between them. The chain's CDR3 is CATTGRGYYEQYV. CDR3 in DNA: TGTGCCACCACCGGTCGGGGGTACTACGAGCAGTACGTC.

The V and J genes are TRBV5-4 and TRBJ2-7; 14 bases line up with TRBD2. CDR3 length equals 15 residues. Germline CDR1 is SGHNT and CDR2 is YYREEE (reference sequence). Germline trimming cut 4 bases from V and 7 bases from J; bases unmatched to any gene: 7. CDR3 in DNA: TGTGCCAGCAGCCCGGGACTAGCGGGAGTATTTGAGCAGTACTTC. This gives the protein CASSPGLAGVFEQYF. The variable domain in full, with the rest retrieved from reference TRBV5-4 and TRBJ2-7, is ETGVTQSPTHLIKTRGQQVTLRCSSQSGHNTVSWYQQALGQGPQFIFQYYREEENGRGNFPPRFSGLQFPNYSSELNVNALELDDSALYLCASSPGLAGVFEQYFGPGTRLTVT.

The V call is TRBV12-5, the J call TRBJ2-5; 9 bases map to TRBD2. The CDR3 is 17 residues long. Germline V gene sequence: CDR1 LGHNT, CDR2 FRNRAP. The V segment lost 5 bases and the J segment 0 bases; nucleotides outside the gene matches: 10. The CDR3 is CASGATGTSRYQETQYF. The CDR3 nucleotides read TGTGCTAGTGGTGCCACCGGGACTAGCAGATACCAAGAGACCCAGTACTTC. Using reference TRBV12-5 and TRBJ2-5 for the parts outside the CDR3, the full variable domain is DARVTQTPRHKVTEMGQEVTMRCQPILGHNTVFWYRQTMMQGLELLAYFRNRAPLDDSGMPKDRFSAEMPDATLATLKIQPSEPRDSAVYFCASGATGTSRYQETQYFGPGTRLLVL.

The chain's CDR3 is CASSSRGRMNTEAFF. CDR3 coding DNA: TGTGCCAGCAGCTCCAGGGGACGTATGAACACTGAAGCTTTCTTT. The chain is built from TRBV3-1 (or the pseudogene TRBV3-2) and TRBJ1-1, with a weak D call TRBD1 (6 bases). The V end was cut by 5 bases, the J end by 0 bases, with 13 bases between. Germline assignment: CDR1 LGHDT and CDR2 YNNKEL (reference sequence). The CDR3 is 15 residues long.

The rearrangement links TRBV2 to TRBJ1-4, with 10 bases identical to TRBD1. This CDR3 spans 16 amino acids. The J segment lost 8 bases and the V segment lost 6 bases, leaving 12 bases of the junction unmatched. Looked up from germline, CDR1 is SNHLY and CDR2 is FYNNEI. The CDR3 region is CASREPGQGRGEKLFF. The CDR3 bases are TGTGCCAGCAGAGAACCGGGACAGGGGAGAGGAGAAAAACTGTTTTTT.

This chain links TRBV18 with TRBJ2-5; unclear D gene. This CDR3 comprises 14 residues. The germline gives CDR1 KGHSH, CDR2 LQKENI. V was trimmed by 2 bases and J by 4 bases, leaving 11 bases between them. CDR3 sequence reads: CASSPFGLSETQYF. The CDR3 nucleotides are TGTGCCAGCTCACCATTTGGGCTGTCAGAGACCCAGTACTTC.

This chain joins TRBV4-1 and TRBJ1-3; 7 positions match TRBD1. V lost 4 bases to trimming and J lost 0 bases; unmatched junction nucleotides: 6. The germline CDR1 and CDR2 sequences are MGHRA and YSYEKL. This CDR3 has 16 residues. The CDR3 DNA reads TGCGCCAGCAGCCGAGACGACAGGGACTCTGGAAACACCATATATTTT. Translating it yields CASSRDDRDSGNTIYF.

V gene TRBV5-1 combines with J gene TRBJ1-6; D is ambiguous. V dropped 0 bases and J dropped 6 bases, with 7 bases sitting between them. Looked up from germline, CDR1 is SGHRS and CDR2 is YFSETQ. This CDR3 is 14 amino acids long. In DNA form, the CDR3 reads TGCGCCAGCAGCTTGGCCGGGTTTAATTCACCCCTCCACTTT. Protein sequence: CASSLAGFNSPLHF. Full variable domain (missing parts from reference TRBV5-1 and TRBJ1-6): KAGVTQTPRYLIKTRGQQVTLSCSPISGHRSVSWYQQTPGQGLQFLFEYFSETQRNKGNFPGRFSGRQFSNSRSEMNVSTLELGDSALYLCASSLAGFNSPLHFGNGTRLTVT.

This clone came up once. J is TRBJ2-2 and V is TRBV5-6; a weak D match, TRBD2 (6 bases). Germline values: CDR1 SGHDT, CDR2 YYEEEE. V shed 2 bases and J shed 0 bases, with 8 bases lying between them. CDR3 length: 15 residues. CDR3 sequence (DNA): TGTGCCAGCAGCTTTTGGGGGGCGAACACCGGGGAGCTGTTTTTT. Translated: CASSFWGANTGELFF. The complete variable domain, with remaining parts taken from reference TRBV5-6 and TRBJ2-2, reads DAGVTQSPTHLIKTRGQQVTLRCSPKSGHDTVSWYQQALGQGPQFIFQYYEEEERQRGNFPDRFSGHQFPNYSSELNVNALLLGDSALYLCASSFWGANTGELFFGEGSRLTVL.

This chain connects TRBV29-1 to TRBJ1-2; 7 bases line up with TRBD1. V lost 6 bases to trimming and J lost 2 bases; unmatched junction nucleotides: 3. This CDR3 is 12 amino acids long. Germline V gene lookup returns CDR1 SQVTM and CDR2 ANQGSEA. CDR3: CSVGDRNYGYTF. The CDR3 bases are TGCAGCGTGGGGGACAGAAACTATGGCTACACCTTC.